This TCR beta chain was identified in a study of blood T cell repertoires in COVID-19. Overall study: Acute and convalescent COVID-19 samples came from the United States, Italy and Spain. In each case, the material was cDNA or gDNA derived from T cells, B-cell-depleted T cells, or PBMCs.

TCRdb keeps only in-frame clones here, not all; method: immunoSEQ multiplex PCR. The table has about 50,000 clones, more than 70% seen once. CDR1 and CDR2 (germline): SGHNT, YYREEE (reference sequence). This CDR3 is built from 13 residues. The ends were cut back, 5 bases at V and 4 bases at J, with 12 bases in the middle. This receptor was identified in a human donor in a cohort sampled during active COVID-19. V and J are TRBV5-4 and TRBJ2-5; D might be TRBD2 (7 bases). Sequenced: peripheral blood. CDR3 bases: TGTGCCAGCAGGGGGGGGGCTGGAGAGACCCAGTACTTC. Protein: CASRGGAGETQYF.